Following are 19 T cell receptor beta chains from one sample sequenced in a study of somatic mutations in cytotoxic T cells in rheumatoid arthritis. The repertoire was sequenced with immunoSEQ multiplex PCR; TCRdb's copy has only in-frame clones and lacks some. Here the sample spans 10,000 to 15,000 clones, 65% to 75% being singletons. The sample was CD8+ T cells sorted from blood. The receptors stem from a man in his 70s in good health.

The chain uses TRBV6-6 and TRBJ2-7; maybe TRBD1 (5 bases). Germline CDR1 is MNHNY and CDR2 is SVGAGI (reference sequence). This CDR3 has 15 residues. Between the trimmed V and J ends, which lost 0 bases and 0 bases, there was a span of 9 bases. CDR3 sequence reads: CASSYSGGASYEQYF. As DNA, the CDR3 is TGTGCCAGCAGTTACTCGGGTGGGGCCTCCTACGAGCAGTACTTC.

The CDR3 bases are TGTGCCAGTAACAGGGTGAAGGATCAGCCCCAGCATTTT. Its protein product is CASNRVKDQPQHF. This sequence joins TRBV28 and TRBJ1-5; TRBD1 might be the D (6 bases). CDR1 is MDHEN and CDR2 is SYDVKM in the germline V gene. The V gene lost 9 bases and the J gene lost 5 bases, with 14 bases spanning the gap. The CDR3 covers 13 residues. The complete variable domain, with remaining parts taken from reference TRBV28 and TRBJ1-5, reads DVKVTQSSRYLVKRTGEKVFLECVQDMDHENMFWYRQDPGLGLRLIYFSYDVKMKEKGDIPEGYSVSREKKERFSLILESASTNQTSMYLCASNRVKDQPQHFGDGTRLSIL.

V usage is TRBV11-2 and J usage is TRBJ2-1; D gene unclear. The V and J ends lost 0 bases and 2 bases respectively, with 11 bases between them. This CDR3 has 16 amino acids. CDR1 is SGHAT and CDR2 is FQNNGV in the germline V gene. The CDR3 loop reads CASSLDPGPTYNEQFF. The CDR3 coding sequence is TGTGCCAGCAGCTTAGATCCGGGCCCTACCTACAATGAGCAGTTCTTC.

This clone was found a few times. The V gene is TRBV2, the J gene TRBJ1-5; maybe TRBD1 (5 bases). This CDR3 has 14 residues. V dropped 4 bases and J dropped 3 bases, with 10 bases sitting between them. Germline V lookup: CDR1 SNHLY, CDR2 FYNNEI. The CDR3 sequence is CASSVTANNQPQHF. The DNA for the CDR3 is TGTGCCAGCAGTGTGACAGCGAACAATCAGCCCCAGCATTTT.

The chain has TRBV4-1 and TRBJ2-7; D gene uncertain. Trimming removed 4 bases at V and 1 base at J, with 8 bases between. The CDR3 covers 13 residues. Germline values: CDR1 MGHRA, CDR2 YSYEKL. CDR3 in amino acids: CASSPKDSYEQYF. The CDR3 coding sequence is TGCGCCAGCAGCCCCAAAGATTCCTACGAGCAGTACTTC.

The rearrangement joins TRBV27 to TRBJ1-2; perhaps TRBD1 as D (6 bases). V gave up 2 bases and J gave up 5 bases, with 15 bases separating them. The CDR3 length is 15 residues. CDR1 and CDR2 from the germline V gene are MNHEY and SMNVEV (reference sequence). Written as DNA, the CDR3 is TGTGCCAGCAGTTTAAAGGGGGGGGTTAGGTATGGCTACACCTTC. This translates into CASSLKGGVRYGYTF.

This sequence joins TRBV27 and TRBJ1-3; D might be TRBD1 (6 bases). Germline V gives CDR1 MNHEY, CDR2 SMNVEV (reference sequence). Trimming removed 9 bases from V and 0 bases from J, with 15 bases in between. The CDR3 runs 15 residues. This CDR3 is CASALQGFSGNTIYF. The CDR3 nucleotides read TGTGCCAGTGCACTACAGGGCTTCTCTGGAAACACCATATATTTT.

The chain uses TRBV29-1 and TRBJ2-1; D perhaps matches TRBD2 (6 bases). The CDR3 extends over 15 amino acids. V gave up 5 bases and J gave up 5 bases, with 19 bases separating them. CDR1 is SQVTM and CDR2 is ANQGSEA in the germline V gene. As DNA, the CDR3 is TGCAGCGTTCGACGGACTACCTCCCCCCACAATGAGCAGTTCTTC. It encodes CSVRRTTSPHNEQFF.

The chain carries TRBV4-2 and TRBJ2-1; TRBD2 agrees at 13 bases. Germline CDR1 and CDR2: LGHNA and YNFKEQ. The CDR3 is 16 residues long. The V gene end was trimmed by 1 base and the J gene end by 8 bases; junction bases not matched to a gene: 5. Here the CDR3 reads CASSQGLAGGVDEQFF. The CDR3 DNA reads TGTGCCAGCAGCCAAGGACTAGCGGGGGGTGTGGATGAGCAGTTCTTC.

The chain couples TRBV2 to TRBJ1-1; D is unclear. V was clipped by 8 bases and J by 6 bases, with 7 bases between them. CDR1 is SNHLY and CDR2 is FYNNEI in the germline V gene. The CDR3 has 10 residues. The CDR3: CASGRAEAFF. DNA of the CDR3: TGTGCCAGCGGGAGGGCTGAAGCTTTCTTT.

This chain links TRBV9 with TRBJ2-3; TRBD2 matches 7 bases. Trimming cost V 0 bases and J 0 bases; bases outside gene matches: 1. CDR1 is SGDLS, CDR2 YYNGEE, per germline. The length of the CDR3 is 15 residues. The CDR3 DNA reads TGTGCCAGCAGCGTAGGGGGGGGAAGCACAGATACGCAGTATTTT. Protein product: CASSVGGGSTDTQYF.

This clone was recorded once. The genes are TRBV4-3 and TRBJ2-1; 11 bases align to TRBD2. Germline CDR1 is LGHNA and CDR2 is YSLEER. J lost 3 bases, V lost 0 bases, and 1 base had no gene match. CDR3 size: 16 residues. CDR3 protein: CASSQDTSGGYNEQFF. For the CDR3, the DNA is TGCGCCAGCAGCCAAGATACTAGCGGGGGCTACAATGAGCAGTTCTTC.

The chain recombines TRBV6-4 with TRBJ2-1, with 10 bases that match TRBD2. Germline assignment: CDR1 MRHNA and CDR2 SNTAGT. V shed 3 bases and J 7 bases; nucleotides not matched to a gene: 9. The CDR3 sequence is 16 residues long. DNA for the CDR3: TGTGCCAGCAGTGAGAGCTCTAGCGGGGGCAGTAATGAGCAGTTCTTC. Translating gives CASSESSSGGSNEQFF.

The CDR3 sequence: CASSSASASEQYF. The CDR3 bases are TGTGCCAGCAGCTCAGCCTCAGCAAGCGAGCAGTACTTC. This chain connects TRBV5-6 to TRBJ2-7, with unresolved D. Per germline, CDR1 SGHDT and CDR2 YYEEEE. V dropped 3 bases and J dropped 6 bases, with 13 bases sitting between them. This CDR3 spans 13 amino acids.

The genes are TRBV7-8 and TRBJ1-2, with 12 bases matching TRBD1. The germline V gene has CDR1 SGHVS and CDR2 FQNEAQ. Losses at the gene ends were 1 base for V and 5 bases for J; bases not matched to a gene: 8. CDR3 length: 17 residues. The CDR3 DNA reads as TGTGCCAGCAGCTTAGTTGCGCCGGGACAGGGGGCGTATGGCTACACCTTC. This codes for CASSLVAPGQGAYGYTF.

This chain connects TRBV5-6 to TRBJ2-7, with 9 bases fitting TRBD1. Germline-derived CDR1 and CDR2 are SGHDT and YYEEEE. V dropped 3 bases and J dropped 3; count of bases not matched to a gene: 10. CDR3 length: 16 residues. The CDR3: CASSWGGTGYSYEQYF. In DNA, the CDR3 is TGTGCCAGCAGCTGGGGGGGGACAGGGTACAGCTACGAGCAGTACTTC.

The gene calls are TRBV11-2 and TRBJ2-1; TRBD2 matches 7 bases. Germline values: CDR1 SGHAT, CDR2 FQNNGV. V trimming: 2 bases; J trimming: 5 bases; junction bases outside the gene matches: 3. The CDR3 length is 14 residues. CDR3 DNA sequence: TGTGCCAGCAGCTTAATGGGACTAAACAATGAGCAGTTCTTC. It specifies CASSLMGLNNEQFF.

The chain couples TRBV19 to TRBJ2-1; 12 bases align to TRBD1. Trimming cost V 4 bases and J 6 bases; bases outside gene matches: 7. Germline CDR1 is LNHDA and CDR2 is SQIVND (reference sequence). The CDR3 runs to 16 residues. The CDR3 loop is CASSSPGQGAFNEQFF. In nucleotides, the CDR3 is TGTGCCAGTAGTAGTCCGGGACAGGGGGCTTTCAATGAGCAGTTCTTC.

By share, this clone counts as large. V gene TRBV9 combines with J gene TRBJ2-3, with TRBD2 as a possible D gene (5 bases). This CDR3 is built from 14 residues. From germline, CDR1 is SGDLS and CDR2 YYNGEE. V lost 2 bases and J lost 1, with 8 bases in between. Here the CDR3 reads CASSVWGGTDTQYF. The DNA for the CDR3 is TGTGCCAGCAGCGTGTGGGGAGGCACAGATACGCAGTATTTT.